This TCR beta chain was sequenced in a study of T cell changes during pregnancy in multiple sclerosis. The CDR3 spans 16 residues. V lost 0 bases to trimming and J lost 8 bases, with 16 bases between them. CDR1 and CDR2 from the germline V gene are SGHDN and FVKESK. Measured with immunoSEQ multiplex PCR; TCRdb has only the in-frame clones, and not every one. The sample gives 130,000 or so clones, 90% to 96% of which show up once; less than 0.55% is in the top ten. Sample: peripheral blood, taken after pregnancy. The receptor was derived from a female donor with multiple sclerosis, enrolled in a pregnancy study. This chain joins TRBV14 and TRBJ1-4, with D unresolved. Written as DNA, the CDR3 is TGTGCCAGCAGCCAAGATTTTCGGGCCTCGGGGGAAAAACTGTTTTTT. As protein: CASSQDFRASGEKLFF.